These 6 T cell receptor beta chains share one sample of origin, sequenced in a study of OX40 agonist ivuxolimab in advanced cancers. Some clones are missing from TCRdb's copy, which holds only in-frame ones; the method was immunoSEQ multiplex PCR. Of tens of thousands of clones listed, roughly 86% are singletons. The sample was CD4+ or CD8+ T cells sorted from blood, taken in a trial of the OX40 agonist ivuxolimab. These receptors came from an adult with an advanced solid tumor such as melanoma, head and neck, liver or kidney cancer.

V and J are TRBV10-2 and TRBJ2-5; D unclear. The CDR3 totals 13 residues. Looked up from germline, CDR1 is WSHSY and CDR2 is SAAADI. The V and J ends lost 2 bases and 2 bases respectively, with 6 bases between them. The CDR3 DNA follows: TGCGCCAGCAGTGAGGGCAGGCAAGAGACCCAGTACTTC. Its protein product is CASSEGRQETQYF.

In this sample, this clone turned up once. The J gene is TRBJ2-3, the V gene TRBV28, with a weak D call TRBD2 (5 bases). CDR1 MDHEN and CDR2 SYDVKM come from the germline V gene. CDR3 length: 14 residues. V lost 6 bases and J lost 6, with 16 bases in between. In DNA form, the CDR3 reads TGTGCCAGCAGAACTGCGGGTAGGGCGGATACGCAGTATTTT. Translating gives CASRTAGRADTQYF.

The CDR3 coding sequence is TGTGCCAGCTCACCCAGAAACTCGGGGGCTGCCACCGGGGAGCTGTTTTTT. This gives the protein CASSPRNSGAATGELFF. The rearrangement uses TRBV18 and TRBJ2-2; D may correspond to TRBD1 or TRBD2 (6 bases each). The CDR3 loop spans 17 amino acids. Trimming pared 3 bases from V and 4 bases from J, leaving 18 bases between. Germline lookup yields CDR1 KGHSH and CDR2 LQKENI.

V and J are TRBV7-2 and TRBJ1-1; 7 positions match TRBD1. CDR1 is SGHTA, CDR2 FQGNSA, per germline. V lost 5 bases, J lost 1 base, and 4 bases stayed unmatched. CDR3 size: 14 residues. The CDR3 sequence is CASSVQGRNTEAFF. The CDR3 nucleotides are TGTGCCAGCAGCGTACAGGGGAGGAACACTGAAGCTTTCTTT.

The table lists this clone with a count of one. J is TRBJ1-6 and V is TRBV25-1, with D unresolved. The V gene lost 1 base and the J gene lost 7 bases, with 8 bases spanning the gap. The CDR3 extends over 14 amino acids. Germline lookup yields CDR1 MGHDK and CDR2 SYGVNS. CDR3 sequence: CASSEWVDNSPLHF. CDR3 sequence (DNA): TGTGCCAGCAGTGAATGGGTGGACAATTCACCCCTCCACTTT. Together with reference TRBV25-1 and TRBJ1-6, the CDR3 gives the full variable domain: EADIYQTPRYLVIGTGKKITLECSQTMGHDKMYWYQQDPGMELHLIHYSYGVNSTEKGDLSSESTVSRIRTEHFPLTLESARPSHTSQYLCASSEWVDNSPLHFGNGTRLTVT.

V usage is TRBV27 and J usage is TRBJ1-5, with 7 positions matching TRBD1. The CDR3 runs to 14 residues. With 5 bases clipped from V and 5 bases from J, the junction kept 6 bases outside the gene matches. In germline, CDR1 is MNHEY, CDR2 SMNVEV (reference sequence). Here the CDR3 DNA reads TGTGCCAGCAGTCGTACAGGGGAGTATCAGCCCCAGCATTTT. This translates into CASSRTGEYQPQHF.